This T cell receptor beta chain was documented in a study of T-cell memory formation after mild COVID-19. General study results and limits: That cross-reactive memory joined was suggested by some responding clones appearing in pre-infection memory. Among clones contracting day 15 to 85, CD4/CD8 was balanced, whereas later expanders leaned CD4+.

A note on this clonotype: Its antigen is not identified.

Constant-segment-primed 5'RACE gave TCR alpha and TCR beta cDNA libraries with sample barcodes and UMIs. TCRdb itself ran the 5' RACE reads through MiXCR, one entry per CDR3 protein. Of over 350,000 distinct CDR3 sequences in the sample, 16% were seen once. The TCR comes from a young man who had mild COVID-19 (a few samples of this study predate the infection). Cell type and time point are not known. Sequencing input: PBMCs or a T cell subset sorted from them (not recorded which).

CDR3 bases: TGTGCCAGCAGCTTAGGAGCAGACTTATATGGCTACACCTTC. This gives the protein CASSLGADLYGYTF. This chain links TRBV7-2 with TRBJ1-2; D uncertain. Germline assignment: CDR1 SGHTA and CDR2 FQGNSA. The CDR3 sequence is 14 residues long. The V and J ends lost 1 base and 5 bases respectively, with 11 bases between them.